Presented here are 6 T cell receptor beta chains from one specimen sequenced in a study of blood T cell repertoires in COVID-19. Sequenced by immunoSEQ multiplex PCR; TCRdb stores in-frame clones only, minus some. The data hold about 260,000 clones, with about 87% observed a single time. What was sequenced was peripheral blood. The receptors stem from a woman aged 40-49 years who had recovered from COVID-19.

This clone was counted once. The chain has TRBV19 and TRBJ1-2, with D possibly being TRBD1 (6 bases). Trimming removed 7 bases at V and 9 bases at J, with 18 bases between. The V gene's germline CDR1 is LNHDA and CDR2 SQIVND (reference sequence). CDR3 size: 13 residues. CDR3 DNA sequence: TGTGCCAGTAATAACCAGGGGAGAGTGCGCTACACCTTC. Protein sequence: CASNNQGRVRYTF.

In DNA form, the CDR3 reads TGTGCCTGGAGTGTAGGCCCAGGGGGGAACACCGGGGAGCTGTTTTTT. This codes for CAWSVGPGGNTGELFF. The chain has TRBV30 and TRBJ2-2, with 7 bases matching TRBD1. With V trimmed by 0 bases and J by 1 base, 5 bases remained unmatched. CDR1 is GTSNPN and CDR2 is SVGIG in the germline V gene (reference sequence). The length of the CDR3 is 16 residues. Together with reference TRBV30 and TRBJ2-2, the CDR3 gives the full variable domain: SQTIHQWPATLVQPVGSPLSLECTVEGTSNPNLYWYRQAAGRGLQLLFYSVGIGQISSEVPQNLSASRPQDRQFILSSKKLLLSDSGFYLCAWSVGPGGNTGELFFGEGSRLTVL.

This clone was seen only once. The chain links TRBV7-9 to TRBJ2-7; a possible D gene is TRBD1 (6 bases). There are 13 residues in the CDR3. V lost 0 bases to trimming and J lost 7 bases, with 10 bases between them. CDR1 and CDR2 from the germline V gene are SEHNR and FQNEAQ (reference sequence). CDR3 residues: CASSLAIGTEQYF. CDR3 sequence (DNA): TGTGCCAGCAGCTTAGCCATCGGGACAGAGCAGTACTTC.

V usage is TRBV5-1 and J usage is TRBJ2-2; D ambiguous. This CDR3 has 15 amino acids. Per the germline V gene, CDR1 is SGHRS and CDR2 is YFSETQ. Trimming pared 9 bases from V and 4 bases from J, leaving 19 bases between. The CDR3, as DNA: TGCGCCACCGAAATCTACCCGACACGCACCGGGGAGCTGTTTTTT. Protein sequence: CATEIYPTRTGELFF.

The gene calls are TRBV6-2 or TRBV6-3 and TRBJ1-2, with 9 positions matching TRBD1. Germline V gene data show CDR1 as MNHEY and CDR2 as SVGEGT. Losses at the gene ends were 4 bases for V and 3 bases for J; bases not matched to a gene: 6. CDR3 length: 15 amino acids. CDR3 nucleotide sequence: TGTGCCAGCAGTTCCAACAGGGGGCGCGACTATGGCTACACCTTC. It encodes CASSSNRGRDYGYTF.

The table lists this clone with a count of one. The V and J genes are TRBV5-1 and TRBJ1-5; D perhaps matches TRBD1 (5 bases). The CDR3 totals 15 residues. From germline, CDR1 is SGHRS and CDR2 YFSETQ. V lost 5 bases to trimming and J lost 0 bases, with 12 bases between them. CDR3 nucleotide sequence: TGCGCCAGCAGGGAGGGGCCCCTTAGCAATCAGCCCCAGCATTTT. Encoded protein: CASREGPLSNQPQHF.